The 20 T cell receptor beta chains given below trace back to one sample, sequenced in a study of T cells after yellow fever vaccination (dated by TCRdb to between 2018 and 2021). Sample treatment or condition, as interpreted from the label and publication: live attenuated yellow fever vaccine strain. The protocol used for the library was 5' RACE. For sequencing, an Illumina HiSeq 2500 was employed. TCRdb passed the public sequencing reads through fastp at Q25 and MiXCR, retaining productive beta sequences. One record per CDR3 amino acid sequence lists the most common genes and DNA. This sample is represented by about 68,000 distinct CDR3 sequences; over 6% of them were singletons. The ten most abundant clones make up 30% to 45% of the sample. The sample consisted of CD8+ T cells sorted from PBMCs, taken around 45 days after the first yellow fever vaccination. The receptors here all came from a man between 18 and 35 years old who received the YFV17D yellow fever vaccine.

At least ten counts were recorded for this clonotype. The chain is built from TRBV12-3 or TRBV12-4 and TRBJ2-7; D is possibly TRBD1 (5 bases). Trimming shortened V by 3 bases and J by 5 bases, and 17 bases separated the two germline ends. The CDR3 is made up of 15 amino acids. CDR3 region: CASSLPGAGSDEQYF. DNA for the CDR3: TGTGCCAGCAGTTTGCCCGGAGCAGGGTCCGACGAGCAGTACTTC.

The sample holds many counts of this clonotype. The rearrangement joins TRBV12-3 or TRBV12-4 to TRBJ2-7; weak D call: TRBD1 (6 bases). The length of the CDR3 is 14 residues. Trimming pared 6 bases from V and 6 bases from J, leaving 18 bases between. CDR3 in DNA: TGTGCCAGCAGGCTGACAGGCTCAACCTTCGAGCAGTACTTC. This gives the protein CASRLTGSTFEQYF.

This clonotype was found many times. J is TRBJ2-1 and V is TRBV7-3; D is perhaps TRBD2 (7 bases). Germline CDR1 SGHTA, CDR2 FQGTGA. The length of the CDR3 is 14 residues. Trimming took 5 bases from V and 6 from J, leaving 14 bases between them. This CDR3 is CASSPNGGLNEQFF. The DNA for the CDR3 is TGTGCCAGCAGCCCAAACGGGGGGCTCAATGAGCAGTTCTTC.

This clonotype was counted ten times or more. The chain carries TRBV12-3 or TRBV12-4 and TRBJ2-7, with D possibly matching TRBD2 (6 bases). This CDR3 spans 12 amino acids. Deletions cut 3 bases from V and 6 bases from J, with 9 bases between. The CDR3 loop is CASSFAGPEQYV. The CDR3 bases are TGTGCCAGCAGTTTTGCGGGGCCCGAGCAGTACGTC.

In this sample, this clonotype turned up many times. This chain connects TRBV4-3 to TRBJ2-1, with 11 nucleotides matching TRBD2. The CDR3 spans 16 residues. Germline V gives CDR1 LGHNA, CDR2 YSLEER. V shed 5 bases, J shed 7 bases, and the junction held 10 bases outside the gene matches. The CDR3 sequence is CASSSHFSGGANEQFF. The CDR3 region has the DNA TGCGCCAGCAGCTCGCATTTTAGCGGGGGGGCAAATGAGCAGTTCTTC.

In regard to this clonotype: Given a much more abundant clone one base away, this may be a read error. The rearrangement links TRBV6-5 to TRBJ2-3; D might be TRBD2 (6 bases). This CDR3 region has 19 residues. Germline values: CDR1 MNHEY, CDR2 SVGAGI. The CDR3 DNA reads TGTGCCAGCAGTTATGAGCGGGCGCCGTACGTTTCTAGCAAAGATACGCAGTATTTT. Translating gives CASSYERAPYVSSKDTQYF.

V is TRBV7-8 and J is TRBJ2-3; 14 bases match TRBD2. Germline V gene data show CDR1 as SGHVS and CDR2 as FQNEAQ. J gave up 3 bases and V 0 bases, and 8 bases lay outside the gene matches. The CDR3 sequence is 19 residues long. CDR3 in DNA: TGTGCCAGCAGCTTAGCATGGACTAGCGGGGGGATCGAAACAGATACGCAGTATTTT. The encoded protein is CASSLAWTSGGIETDTQYF.

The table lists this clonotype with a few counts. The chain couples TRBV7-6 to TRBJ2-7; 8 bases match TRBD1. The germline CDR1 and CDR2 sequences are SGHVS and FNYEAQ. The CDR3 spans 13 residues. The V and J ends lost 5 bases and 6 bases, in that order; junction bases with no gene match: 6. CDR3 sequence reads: CASSRTGSGEQYF. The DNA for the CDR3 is TGTGCCAGCAGCCGGACAGGGTCGGGCGAGCAGTACTTC.

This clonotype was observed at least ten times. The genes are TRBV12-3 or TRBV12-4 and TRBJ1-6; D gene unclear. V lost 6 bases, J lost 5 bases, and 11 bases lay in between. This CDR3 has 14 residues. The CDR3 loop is CASSPAPHNSPLHF. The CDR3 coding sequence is TGTGCCAGCAGCCCCGCCCCCCATAATTCACCCCTCCACTTT.

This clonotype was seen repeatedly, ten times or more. The CDR3 DNA is TGTGCCAGCAGTCGCGGCGGCGGCCGTGAAGCTTTCTTT. Protein: CASSRGGGREAFF. The chain joins TRBV27 to TRBJ1-1; D remains unclear. V was trimmed by 5 bases and J by 7 bases, leaving 14 bases between them. The CDR3 runs 13 residues. Germline V lookup: CDR1 MNHEY, CDR2 SMNVEV (reference sequence).

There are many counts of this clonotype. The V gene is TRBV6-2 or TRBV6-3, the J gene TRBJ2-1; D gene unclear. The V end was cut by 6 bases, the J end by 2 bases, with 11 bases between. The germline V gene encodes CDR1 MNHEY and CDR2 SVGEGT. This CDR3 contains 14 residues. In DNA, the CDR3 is TGTGCCAGCAGCCAAGACTCCCCCTACAATGAGCAGTTCTTC. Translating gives CASSQDSPYNEQFF.

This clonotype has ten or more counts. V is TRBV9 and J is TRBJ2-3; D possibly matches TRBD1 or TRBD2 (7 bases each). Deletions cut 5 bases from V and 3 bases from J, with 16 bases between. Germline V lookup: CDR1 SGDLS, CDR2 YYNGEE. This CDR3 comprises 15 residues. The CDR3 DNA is TGTGCCAGCAGTTCTTCAGGGGGGGGAACAGATACGCAGTATTTT. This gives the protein CASSSSGGGTDTQYF.

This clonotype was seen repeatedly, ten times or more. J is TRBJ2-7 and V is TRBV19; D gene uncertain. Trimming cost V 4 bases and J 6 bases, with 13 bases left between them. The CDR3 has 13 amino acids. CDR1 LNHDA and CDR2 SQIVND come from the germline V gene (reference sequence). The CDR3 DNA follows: TGTGCCAGTAGTACCACAGTGGCTACCGAGCAGTACTTC. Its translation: CASSTTVATEQYF.

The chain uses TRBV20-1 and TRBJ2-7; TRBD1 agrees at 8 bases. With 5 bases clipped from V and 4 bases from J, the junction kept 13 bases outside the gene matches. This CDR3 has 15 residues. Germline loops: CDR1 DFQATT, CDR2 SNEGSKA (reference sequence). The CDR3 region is CSASAPGQGSYEQYF. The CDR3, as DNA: TGCAGTGCTTCTGCCCCCGGACAGGGATCGTACGAGCAGTACTTC.

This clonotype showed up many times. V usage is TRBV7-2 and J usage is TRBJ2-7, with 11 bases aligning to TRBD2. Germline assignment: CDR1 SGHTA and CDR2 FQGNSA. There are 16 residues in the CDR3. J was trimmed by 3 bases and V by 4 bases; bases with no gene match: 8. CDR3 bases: TGTGCCAGCAGCTGCCCGACTAGCGGGGAGAACTACGAGCAGTACGTC. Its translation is CASSCPTSGENYEQYV.

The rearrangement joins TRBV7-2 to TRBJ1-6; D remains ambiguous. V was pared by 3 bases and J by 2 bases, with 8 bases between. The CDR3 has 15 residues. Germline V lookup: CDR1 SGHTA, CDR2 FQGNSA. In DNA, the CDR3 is TGTGCCAGCAGCTTGGGTTTCACCTATAATTCACCCCTCCACTTT. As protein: CASSLGFTYNSPLHF.

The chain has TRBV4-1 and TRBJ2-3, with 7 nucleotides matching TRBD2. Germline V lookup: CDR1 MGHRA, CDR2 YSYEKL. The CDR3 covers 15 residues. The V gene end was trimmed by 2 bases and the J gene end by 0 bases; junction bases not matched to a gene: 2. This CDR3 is CASSQMGGSTDTQYF. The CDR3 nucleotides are TGCGCCAGCAGCCAAATGGGGGGGAGCACAGATACGCAGTATTTT.

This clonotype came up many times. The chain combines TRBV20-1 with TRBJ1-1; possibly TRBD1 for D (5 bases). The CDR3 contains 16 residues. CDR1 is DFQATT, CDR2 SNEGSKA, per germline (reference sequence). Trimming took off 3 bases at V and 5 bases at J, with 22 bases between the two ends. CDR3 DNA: TGCAGTGCTAGCCCGACAGACCTCTCCCGGGGAACTGAAGCTTTCTTT. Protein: CSASPTDLSRGTEAFF.

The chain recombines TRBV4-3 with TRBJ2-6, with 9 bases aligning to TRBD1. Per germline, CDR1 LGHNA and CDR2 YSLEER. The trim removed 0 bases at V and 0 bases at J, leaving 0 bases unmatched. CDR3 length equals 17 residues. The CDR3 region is CASSQETGGSGANVLTF. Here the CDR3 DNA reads TGCGCCAGCAGCCAAGAGACAGGGGGCTCTGGGGCCAACGTCCTGACTTTC.

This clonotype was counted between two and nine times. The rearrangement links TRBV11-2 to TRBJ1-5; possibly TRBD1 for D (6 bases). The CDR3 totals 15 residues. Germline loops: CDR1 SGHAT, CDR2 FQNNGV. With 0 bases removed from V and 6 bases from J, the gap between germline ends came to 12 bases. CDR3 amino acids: CASSLEGGAAQPQHF. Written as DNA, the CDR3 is TGTGCCAGCAGCTTAGAGGGGGGGGCGGCTCAGCCCCAGCATTTT.